This is a list of T cell receptor beta chains from one sample in a study of blood T cell repertoires in COVID-19. The assay was immunoSEQ multiplex PCR, and TCRdb's table has in-frame clones only and misses some. In the table there are some 100,000 clones, approximately 90% of which are singletons. The sequencing input was peripheral blood. These receptors all come from a man aged 60 to 75 with acute or convalescent COVID-19. The conserved cysteine and the conserved F or W are not part of the CDR3 here. D genes are given only for firm matches.

V gene,D gene,J gene,CDR3 protein
TRBV9,TRBD1,TRBJ1-2,ASTTGGFGYT
TRBV30,TRBD1,TRBJ2-5,AFGQGQETQY
TRBV19,.,TRBJ1-1,ASSNREMRAF
TRBV18,TRBD1,TRBJ2-2,ASSPPGQARGWRGDTGELF
TRBV10-3,TRBD2,TRBJ2-5,ATSGKETQY
TRBV19,.,TRBJ1-1,ASSETGNTEAF
TRBV7-5,.,TRBJ1-5,ARSKRPGRNQPQH
TRBV19,.,TRBJ2-1,ASSGIREQF
TRBV6-4,.,TRBJ1-1,ASSDSAGGGTEAF
TRBV11-3,.,TRBJ1-1,ASSFQGQTEAF
TRBV9,.,TRBJ1-4,ASSVSAGVEREKLF
TRBV28,TRBD1,TRBJ1-5,ASSRDRGYSNQPQH
TRBV27,TRBD1,TRBJ1-4,ASSPNRGGSSGEKLF
TRBV24-1,TRBD1,TRBJ2-1,ATSEGGTEQF
TRBV4-1,.,TRBJ2-2,ASSQEYTGNTGELF
TRBV6-5,TRBD2,TRBJ2-3,ASSLTSGTDTQY
TRBV24-1,TRBD1,TRBJ2-1,ATSRQGDNEQF
TRBV2,.,TRBJ1-1,ASPKKGGKNTEAF
TRBV24-1,TRBD1,TRBJ2-1,ATSDFRGTGTEQF
TRBV20-1,TRBD2,TRBJ2-3,SASMSLAGGRDTQY
TRBV6-6,TRBD1,TRBJ2-5,ASSPGQGPYQETQY
TRBV27,TRBD1,TRBJ1-5,ASSSRTGVGQPQH
TRBV6-6,.,TRBJ1-5,ASSYSGSNQPQH
TRBV28,.,TRBJ1-3,ASGRSTGNTIY
TRBV30,.,TRBJ2-6,AWRAGVGANVLT
TRBV10-3,.,TRBJ1-1,AISTGTTNTEAF
TRBV6-1,.,TRBJ1-1,ASSEALGRTNTEAF
TRBV28,TRBD1,TRBJ2-2,ASSPTGDNTGELF
TRBV19,TRBD1,TRBJ1-5,ASTTPGTGRQPQH
TRBV28,.,TRBJ2-3,ASRLGSTDTQY
TRBV15,TRBD2,TRBJ2-1,ATSKAGDPNEQF
TRBV19,.,TRBJ1-4,ASNILGGKLF
TRBV10-1,TRBD2,TRBJ2-7,ASSESRLAGGGEQY
TRBV4-1,TRBD2,TRBJ2-1,ASSQDGSGRIDEQF
TRBV3-1/TRBV3-2,.,TRBJ2-2,ASSQDPPVLNTGELF
TRBV29-1,.,TRBJ2-1,SVIMTESYNEQF
TRBV6-1,TRBD2,TRBJ2-2,ASSEAGWGTSAGELF
TRBV2,TRBD2,TRBJ2-5,ASSVLATETQY
TRBV6-1,TRBD2,TRBJ2-1,ASSEEGGRADNEQF
TRBV20-1,TRBD1,TRBJ1-1,SASDRGTEAF
TRBV7-3,TRBD2,TRBJ2-1,ASSSVGLAQGHNEQF
TRBV3-1/TRBV3-2,TRBD2,TRBJ2-1,ASSQGPGLVSEQF
TRBV6-2/TRBV6-3,TRBD2,TRBJ2-1,ASSNTGGSRYNEQF
TRBV28,TRBD1,TRBJ2-7,ASSLGGTAPADPEQY
TRBV15,.,TRBJ2-2,ATSRDQGTVRNTGELF
TRBV5-1,TRBD1,TRBJ2-1,ASSHTGTDNEQF
TRBV5-1,.,TRBJ2-1,ASSLGGSQYNEQF